The 32 T cell receptor beta chains below were found in one sample sequenced in a study of blood T cell repertoires in COVID-19. Here immunoSEQ multiplex PCR was the method, and the copy in TCRdb shows in-frame clones only, minus some. The sample has 150,000 to 200,000 clones, 80% to 90% seen once. Sequencing was carried out using peripheral blood. These receptors all come from a woman aged 18-35 years who had recovered from COVID-19.

This chain connects TRBV10-3 to TRBJ2-3, with D perhaps matching TRBD1 (6 bases). Trimming cost V 7 bases and J 1 base, with 9 bases left between them. This CDR3 is built from 13 residues. Germline V lookup: CDR1 ENHRY, CDR2 SYGVKD. CDR3 region: CAITGAGTDTQYF. In nucleotides, the CDR3 is TGTGCCATCACAGGGGCGGGCACAGATACGCAGTATTTT.

This rearrangement joins TRBV29-1 to TRBJ2-2, with D maybe TRBD1 (6 bases). V lost 2 bases, J lost 4 bases, and 11 bases lay in between. Germline V gene data show CDR1 as SQVTM and CDR2 as ANQGSEA. This CDR3 is 14 amino acids long. In DNA form, the CDR3 reads TGCAGCGTTGAAAGAGGGACACCCACCGGGGAGCTGTTTTTT. It yields the protein CSVERGTPTGELFF.

The genes are TRBV9 and TRBJ1-1, with 8 bases identical to TRBD1. V dropped 0 bases and J dropped 4; count of bases not matched to a gene: 8. This CDR3 has 16 amino acids. Germline V lookup: CDR1 SGDLS, CDR2 YYNGEE. This CDR3 is CASSVGTGGSATEAFF. The CDR3 bases are TGTGCCAGCAGCGTAGGTACAGGGGGGTCGGCCACTGAAGCTTTCTTT.

CDR3 coding DNA: TGTGCCAGCAGCCAAGGCCAGGCAGGGCAAGAGACCCAGTACTTC. This gives the protein CASSQGQAGQETQYF. This sequence joins TRBV14 and TRBJ2-5; TRBD1 is a possible D gene (5 bases). This CDR3 comprises 15 residues. Germline CDR1 reads SGHDN; CDR2 reads FVKESK. Trimming shortened V by 1 base and J by 2 bases, and 11 bases separated the two germline ends.

The chain recombines TRBV12-5 with TRBJ2-7, with D possibly matching TRBD2 (7 bases). The CDR3 covers 16 residues. The germline V and J ends were trimmed by 2 bases and 3 bases, with 17 bases remaining between them. Germline CDR1 is LGHNT and CDR2 is FRNRAP. CDR3 DNA sequence: TGTGCTAGTGGTTTGCTGGGGGAGGGGGGAGGCTACGAGCAGTACGTC. Translated, it gives CASGLLGEGGGYEQYV.

The gene calls are TRBV24-1 and TRBJ2-2, with D perhaps matching TRBD1 (6 bases). The CDR3 has 16 residues. Trimming took 3 bases from V and 1 from J, leaving 11 bases between them. Looked up from germline, CDR1 is KGHDR and CDR2 is SFDVKD. As DNA, the CDR3 is TGTGCCACCAGTGATACCGGGACACGGAACACCGGGGAGCTGTTTTTT. It specifies CATSDTGTRNTGELFF.

The V gene is TRBV29-1, the J gene TRBJ1-2; 9 nucleotides match TRBD1. With V trimmed by 6 bases and J by 5 bases, 10 bases remained unmatched. Per germline, CDR1 SQVTM and CDR2 ANQGSEA. The length of the CDR3 is 14 residues. The chain's CDR3 is CSVRATGGAYGYTF. Written as DNA, the CDR3 is TGCAGCGTGCGGGCTACAGGGGGCGCTTATGGCTACACCTTC.

V is TRBV2 and J is TRBJ1-2, with 8 positions matching TRBD1. The V gene's germline CDR1 is SNHLY and CDR2 FYNNEI. The CDR3 extends over 13 amino acids. J was trimmed by 4 bases and V by 6 bases; bases with no gene match: 4. This chain's CDR3 is CASSPDRVYGYTF. The CDR3, as DNA: TGTGCCAGCAGCCCGGACAGGGTCTATGGCTACACCTTC.

The J gene is TRBJ2-1, the V gene TRBV27; 7 bases are shared with TRBD2. CDR3 length: 14 amino acids. Germline V lookup: CDR1 MNHEY, CDR2 SMNVEV (reference sequence). Trimming cost V 4 bases and J 1 base; bases outside gene matches: 1. The CDR3 DNA reads TGTGCCAGCAGTTCCGGGGGGTCCTACAATGAGCAGTTCTTC. It codes for CASSSGGSYNEQFF.

The CDR3 is CASSHDRALTDTQYF. The CDR3 nucleotides are TGTGCCAGCAGCCACGACAGGGCCCTCACAGATACGCAGTATTTT. This chain uses TRBV6-1 with TRBJ2-3; 7 bases are shared with TRBD1. CDR1 and CDR2 (germline): MNHNS, SASEGT. Unmatched junction bases numbered 8, after V lost 6 bases and J lost 2 bases. The CDR3 consists of 15 residues.

V is TRBV5-1 and J is TRBJ1-6; possibly TRBD1 for D (6 bases). The CDR3 runs 16 residues. V gave up 0 bases and J gave up 9 bases, with 16 bases separating them. From germline, CDR1 is SGHRS and CDR2 YFSETQ. The CDR3 DNA reads TGCGCCAGCAGCTTGGAATACCCCCGGACAGTTTCACCCCTCCACTTT. Translating gives CASSLEYPRTVSPLHF.

The CDR3 region has the DNA TGTGCCAGCAGCCCCAGGGGGCGCATCACTGAAGCTTTCTTT. As protein: CASSPRGRITEAFF. This rearrangement joins TRBV5-6 to TRBJ1-1; 8 bases are a match to TRBD1. The CDR3 is made up of 14 amino acids. Trimming at V came to 4 bases and at J to 4 bases, leaving 6 bases not matched to a gene. Germline V lookup: CDR1 SGHDT, CDR2 YYEEEE. The full variable domain, completed using reference TRBV5-6 and TRBJ1-1, is DAGVTQSPTHLIKTRGQQVTLRCSPKSGHDTVSWYQQALGQGPQFIFQYYEEEERQRGNFPDRFSGHQFPNYSSELNVNALLLGDSALYLCASSPRGRITEAFFGQGTRLTVV.

CDR3 in amino acids: CATSTRLAGQNEQFF. CDR3 bases: TGTGCCACCAGCACCAGACTAGCGGGACAAAATGAGCAGTTCTTC. The rearrangement links TRBV15 to TRBJ2-1, with 11 nucleotides matching TRBD2. This CDR3 is built from 15 residues. Germline trimming cut 4 bases from V and 7 bases from J; bases unmatched to any gene: 6. Per germline, CDR1 LNHNV and CDR2 YYDKDF (reference sequence).

This clone was seen more than once but under ten times. The rearrangement joins TRBV9 to TRBJ2-5; D is unresolved. There are 15 residues in the CDR3. V lost 0 bases and J lost 2, with 11 bases in between. CDR1 SGDLS and CDR2 YYNGEE come from the germline V gene. The CDR3 sequence is CASSVDLAVQETQYF. CDR3 in DNA: TGTGCCAGCAGCGTAGACCTGGCAGTACAAGAGACCCAGTACTTC.

The table lists this clone with a few counts. The chain employs TRBV3-1 (or the pseudogene TRBV3-2) and TRBJ1-2; D might be TRBD1 (5 bases). The V end was cut by 4 bases, the J end by 1 base, with 7 bases between. CDR3 length: 13 amino acids. Germline-derived CDR1 and CDR2 are LGHDT and YNNKEL (reference sequence). The CDR3 DNA sequence: TGTGCCAGCAGCCGGGACTTTAACTATGGCTACACCTTC. This codes for CASSRDFNYGYTF.

This chain links TRBV10-3 with TRBJ2-7; no firm D call. The CDR3 has 14 amino acids. V was clipped by 0 bases and J by 2 bases, with 8 bases between them. CDR1 and CDR2 (germline): ENHRY, SYGVKD. CDR3 amino acids: CAISESNRPYEQYF. The DNA of the CDR3 is TGTGCCATCAGTGAGTCAAACAGACCCTACGAGCAGTACTTC.

J is TRBJ2-1 and V is TRBV6-4; TRBD2 agrees at 11 bases. V shed 6 bases and J 2 bases; nucleotides not matched to a gene: 6. This CDR3 has 16 residues. In germline, CDR1 is MRHNA, CDR2 SNTAGT. The DNA for the CDR3 is TGTGCCAGCAGCGAACTAGCGGGAGCCCCCTACAATGAGCAGTTCTTC. Its protein is CASSELAGAPYNEQFF.

The gene calls are TRBV10-3 and TRBJ2-7, with D unclear. CDR3 size: 11 residues. Germline-derived CDR1 and CDR2 are ENHRY and SYGVKD. V lost 3 bases and J 3 bases, leaving 3 bases between the germline ends. The CDR3 DNA is TGTGCCATCAGTGACGGCTACGAGCAGTACGTC. Protein product: CAISDGYEQYV.

The gene calls are TRBV9 and TRBJ2-7; 8 positions agree with TRBD1. Losses at the gene ends were 0 bases for V and 1 base for J; bases not matched to a gene: 3. CDR1 is SGDLS and CDR2 is YYNGEE in the germline V gene. The CDR3 consists of 15 residues. CDR3 in amino acids: CASSVAQGASYEQYF. CDR3 DNA sequence: TGTGCCAGCAGCGTAGCCCAGGGGGCTTCCTACGAGCAGTACTTC.

This clone appeared once. The rearrangement joins TRBV2 to TRBJ1-1, with D maybe TRBD1 (6 bases). Trimming took off 7 bases at V and 6 bases at J, with 12 bases between the two ends. The germline V gene encodes CDR1 SNHLY and CDR2 FYNNEI. CDR3 length: 12 amino acids. Here the CDR3 DNA reads TGTGCCAGCAAGGACAGATGGGCTGAAGCTTTCTTT. Its translation: CASKDRWAEAFF.

The chain couples TRBV9 to TRBJ2-3; weak D call: TRBD2 (6 bases). In germline, CDR1 is SGDLS, CDR2 YYNGEE. V was pared by 0 bases and J by 0 bases, with 14 bases between. This CDR3 has 17 amino acids. The CDR3 coding sequence is TGTGCCAGCAGCGTAGAGTCGGGGGACCGAAGCACAGATACGCAGTATTTT. Residues: CASSVESGDRSTDTQYF. The full variable domain, with the rest looked up from reference TRBV9 and TRBJ2-3, is DSGVTQTPKHLITATGQRVTLRCSPRSGDLSVYWYQQSLDQGLQFLIQYYNGEERAKGNILERFSAQQFPDLHSELNLSSLELGDSALYFCASSVESGDRSTDTQYFGPGTRLTVL.

V and J are TRBV19 and TRBJ1-3; tentatively, D is TRBD1 (5 bases). Trimming took off 8 bases at V and 0 bases at J, with 14 bases between the two ends. The CDR3 loop spans 15 amino acids. CDR1 LNHDA and CDR2 SQIVND come from the germline V gene (reference sequence). The CDR3 DNA reads as TGTGCCAGTGGCGACAGACGAGACTCTGGAAACACCATATATTTT. Protein product: CASGDRRDSGNTIYF. Full variable domain (remainder filled in from reference TRBV19 and TRBJ1-3): DGGITQSPKYLFRKEGQNVTLSCEQNLNHDAMYWYRQDPGQGLRLIYYSQIVNDFQKGDIAEGYSVSREKKESFPLTVTSAQKNPTAFYLCASGDRRDSGNTIYFGEGSWLTVV.

The chain links TRBV24-1 to TRBJ2-5; TRBD2 is a possible D gene (5 bases). The CDR3 is 12 amino acids. In germline, CDR1 is KGHDR, CDR2 SFDVKD. The V gene lost 9 bases and the J gene lost 1 base, with 8 bases spanning the gap. The CDR3 sequence is CATEGFQETQYF. Written as DNA, the CDR3 is TGTGCCACCGAGGGATTCCAAGAGACCCAGTACTTC.

CDR3: CASSTGAEQYV. CDR3 coding DNA: TGTGCCAGCAGCACAGGGGCCGAGCAGTACGTC. This chain connects TRBV7-9 to TRBJ2-7; 7 bases align to TRBD1. The CDR3 spans 11 residues. Germline CDR1 reads SEHNR; CDR2 reads FQNEAQ (reference sequence). J lost 6 bases, V lost 5 bases, and 1 base had no gene match.

The J gene is TRBJ2-7, the V gene TRBV6-2 or TRBV6-3; D remains ambiguous. V was shortened by 2 bases and J by 7 bases, with 6 bases between the two germline ends. CDR1 and CDR2 (germline): MNHEY, SVGEGT. CDR3 length equals 11 residues. CDR3 sequence: CASSYGPEQYF. The DNA for the CDR3 is TGTGCCAGCAGTTACGGGCCAGAGCAGTACTTC.

V gene TRBV4-1 combines with J gene TRBJ2-1, with D possibly being TRBD1 (6 bases). Germline CDR1 reads MGHRA; CDR2 reads YSYEKL. There are 15 residues in the CDR3. V was pared by 0 bases and J by 5 bases, with 11 bases between. The CDR3 loop is CASSQDIGTHNEQFF. The CDR3 DNA follows: TGCGCCAGCAGCCAAGACATAGGGACACACAATGAGCAGTTCTTC.

This clone has more than one count but fewer than ten. This chain uses TRBV12-2 with TRBJ2-7; TRBD1, the table's D call, was not compared with the DNA. TRBV12-2 corresponds to a pseudogene. The CDR3 totals 16 residues. In nucleotides, the CDR3 is TGTGCAAGTCGCTTGCCCTCGGACAGGGACGCGTACGAGCAGTACTTC. Translating gives CASRLPSDRDAYEQYF.

The rearrangement uses TRBV27 and TRBJ2-7; perhaps TRBD2 as D (6 bases). V was clipped by 5 bases and J by 3 bases, with 17 bases between them. Germline V gives CDR1 MNHEY, CDR2 SMNVEV (reference sequence). This CDR3 is 15 amino acids long. The CDR3 protein is CASSPREREVYEQYF. As DNA, the CDR3 is TGTGCCAGCAGTCCCCGGGAAAGGGAGGTCTACGAGCAGTACTTC.

This sequence joins TRBV11-1 and TRBJ2-1; D is undetermined. Germline V gene lookup returns CDR1 SGHAT and CDR2 FQDESV (reference sequence). The CDR3 extends over 13 amino acids. The CDR3 region is CASRLSSYNEQFF. CDR3 DNA: TGTGCGTCCCGCCTTAGCTCCTACAATGAGCAGTTCTTC.

The gene calls are TRBV5-5 and TRBJ2-2; 8 bases are a match to TRBD2. V was pared by 4 bases and J by 6 bases, with 8 bases of the junction left unmatched. Germline V lookup: CDR1 SGHKS, CDR2 YYEKEE (reference sequence). CDR3 length: 15 amino acids. The chain's CDR3 is CASSLGGARAGELFF. The CDR3 nucleotides are TGTGCCAGCAGCCTCGGGGGGGCCCGGGCCGGGGAGCTGTTTTTT. Variable domain in full (rest from reference TRBV5-5 and TRBJ2-2): DAGVTQSPTHLIKTRGQQVTLRCSPISGHKSVSWYQQVLGQGPQFIFQYYEKEERGRGNFPDRFSARQFPNYSSELNVNALLLGDSALYLCASSLGGARAGELFFGEGSRLTVL.

The J gene is TRBJ1-2, the V gene TRBV7-8, with a possible D match to TRBD1 (6 bases). V shed 2 bases and J shed 4 bases, with 8 bases lying between them. The CDR3 covers 13 residues. In germline, CDR1 is SGHVS, CDR2 FQNEAQ. CDR3 coding DNA: TGTGCCAGCAGCTTACTACAGGGCTATGGCTACACCTTC. Its translation is CASSLLQGYGYTF.

The chain carries TRBV5-1 and TRBJ1-1; weak D call: TRBD1 (5 bases). The CDR3 spans 14 residues. Between the trimmed V and J ends, which lost 5 bases and 2 bases, there was a span of 13 bases. Per germline, CDR1 SGHRS and CDR2 YFSETQ. This CDR3 reads CASRRQPGNTEAFF. The DNA for the CDR3 is TGCGCCAGCAGACGACAGCCCGGCAACACTGAAGCTTTCTTT.